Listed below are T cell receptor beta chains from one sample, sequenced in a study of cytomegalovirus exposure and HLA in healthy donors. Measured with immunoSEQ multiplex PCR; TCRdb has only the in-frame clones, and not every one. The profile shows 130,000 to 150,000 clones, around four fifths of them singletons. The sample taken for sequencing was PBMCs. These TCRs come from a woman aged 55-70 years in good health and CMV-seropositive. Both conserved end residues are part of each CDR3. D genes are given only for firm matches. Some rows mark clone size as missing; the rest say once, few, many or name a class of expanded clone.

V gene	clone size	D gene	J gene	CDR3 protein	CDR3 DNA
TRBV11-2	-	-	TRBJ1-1	CASSSQENTEAFF	TGTGCCAGCAGCTCACAGGAGAACACTGAAGCTTTCTTT
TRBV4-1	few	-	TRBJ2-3	CASSQEVAGTDTQYF	TGCGCCAGCAGCCAAGAGGTAGCGGGCACAGATACGCAGTATTTT
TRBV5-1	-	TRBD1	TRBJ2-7	CASSSSGGAYEQYF	TGCGCCAGCAGCTCCTCAGGGGGCGCGTACGAGCAGTACTTC
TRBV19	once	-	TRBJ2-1	CASSIVGAGEQFF	TGTGCCAGTAGTATAGTGGGGGCGGGTGAGCAGTTCTTC
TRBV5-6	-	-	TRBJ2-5	CASSLGTHTETQYF	TGTGCCAGCAGCTTAGGGACTCATACTGAGACCCAGTACTTC
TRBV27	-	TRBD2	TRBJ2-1	CASSSRTSGYNEQFF	TGTGCCAGCAGTTCCCGGACTAGCGGCTACAATGAGCAGTTCTTC
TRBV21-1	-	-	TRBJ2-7	CASIGTTSYEQYF	TGTGCCAGCATAGGGACAACCTCCTACGAGCAGTACTTC
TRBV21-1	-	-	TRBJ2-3	CAGGDRTSASSSTDTQYF	TGTGCCGGGGGGGATCGGACTAGCGCCAGTAGTAGCACAGATACGCAGTATTTT
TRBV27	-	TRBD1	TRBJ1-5	CASGQGEAGNQPQHF	TGTGCCAGCGGACAGGGAGAGGCGGGCAATCAGCCCCAGCATTTT
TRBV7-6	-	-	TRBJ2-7	CASSPDYLGYEQYF	TGTGCCAGCAGTCCGGACTACCTTGGTTACGAGCAGTACTTC
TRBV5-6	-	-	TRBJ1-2	CASSLDRYDYGYTF	TGTGCCAGCAGCTTGGACAGGTACGACTATGGCTACACCTTC
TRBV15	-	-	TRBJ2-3	CATSREGLVTDTQYF	TGTGCCACCAGCAGAGAAGGACTTGTCACAGATACGCAGTATTTT
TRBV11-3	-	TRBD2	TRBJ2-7	CASSLALAGGPYEQYF	TGTGCCAGCAGCTTAGCTCTAGCGGGAGGGCCGTACGAGCAGTACTTC
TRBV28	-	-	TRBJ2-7	CASSEGQNYEQYF	TGTGCCAGCAGTGAAGGACAGAACTACGAGCAGTACTTC
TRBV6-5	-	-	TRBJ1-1	CASNRGDTEAFF	TGTGCCAGCAATCGTGGAGACACTGAAGCTTTCTTT
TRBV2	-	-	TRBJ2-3	CASSDLDTQYF	TGTGCCAGTTCAGACTTGGATACGCAGTATTTT
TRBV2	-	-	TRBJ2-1	CASNQRGGANNEQFF	TGTGCCAGCAACCAGAGGGGGGGCGCAAACAATGAGCAGTTCTTC
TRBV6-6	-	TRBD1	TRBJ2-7	CASSSELDRAHEQYF	TGTGCCAGCAGTTCAGAGCTGGACAGGGCCCACGAGCAGTACTTC
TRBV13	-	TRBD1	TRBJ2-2	CASSHVQGEGTGELFF	TGTGCCAGCAGCCACGTACAGGGGGAAGGCACCGGGGAGCTGTTTTTT
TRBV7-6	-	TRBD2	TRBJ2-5	CASTQPGASGRRETQYF	TGTGCCAGCACACAACCGGGGGCTAGCGGGAGACGGGAGACCCAGTACTTC
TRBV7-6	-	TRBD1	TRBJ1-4	CASSSTPGTANPATNEKLFF	TGTGCCAGCAGCTCAACCCCCGGGACAGCAAATCCAGCAACTAATGAAAAACTGTTTTTT
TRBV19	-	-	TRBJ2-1	CASRPRESSYNEQFF	TGTGCCAGTAGGCCACGGGAGAGCTCCTACAATGAGCAGTTCTTC
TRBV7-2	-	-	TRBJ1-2	CASSLGGAGNYGYTF	TGTGCCAGCAGCTTAGGAGGCGCGGGGAACTATGGCTACACCTTC
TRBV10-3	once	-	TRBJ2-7	CAISQGNEQYF	TGTGCCATCAGCCAGGGGAACGAGCAGTACTTC
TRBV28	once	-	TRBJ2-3	CASSFRQSSTDTQYF	TGTGCCAGCAGTTTCCGACAGTCTAGCACAGATACGCAGTATTTT
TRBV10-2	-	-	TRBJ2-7	CASRGQRYEQYF	TGCGCCAGCCGAGGACAGAGGTACGAGCAGTACTTC
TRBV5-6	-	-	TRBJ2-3	CASSLAPTSADTQYF	TGTGCCAGCAGCTTGGCGCCAACTAGTGCAGATACGCAGTATTTT
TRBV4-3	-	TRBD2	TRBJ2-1	CASSHTSGREYEQFF	TGCGCCAGCAGCCATACTAGCGGGAGGGAGTATGAGCAGTTCTTC
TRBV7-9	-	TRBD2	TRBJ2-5	CASSPQAGGFVKTQYF	TGTGCCAGCAGCCCCCAAGCGGGAGGGTTTGTAAAGACCCAGTACTTC
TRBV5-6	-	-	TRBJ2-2	CASSWPGSTGELFF	TGTGCCAGCAGCTGGCCGGGTAGCACCGGGGAGCTGTTTTTT
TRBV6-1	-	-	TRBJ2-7	CASSEASGGGDYEQYF	TGTGCCAGCAGTGAAGCTTCGGGTGGGGGCGACTACGAGCAGTACTTC
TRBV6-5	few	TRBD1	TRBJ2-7	CASSYVARGTYEQYF	TGTGCCAGCAGTTACGTCGCCAGGGGGACCTACGAGCAGTACTTC
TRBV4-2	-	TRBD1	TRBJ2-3	CASSQGPTGEEDTQYF	TGTGCCAGCAGCCAAGGACCGACAGGGGAGGAAGATACGCAGTATTTT
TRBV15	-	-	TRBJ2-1	CATSRDGGDSNEQFF	TGTGCCACCAGCAGGGATGGCGGGGATTCCAATGAGCAGTTCTTC
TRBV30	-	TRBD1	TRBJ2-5	CAWSGTGGRETQYF	TGTGCCTGGTCCGGGACAGGGGGCAGGGAGACCCAGTACTTC
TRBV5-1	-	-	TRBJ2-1	CASSLAGSLANEQFF	TGCGCCAGCAGCTTGGCCGGGTCCCTGGCAAATGAGCAGTTCTTC
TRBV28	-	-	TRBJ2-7	CASSLYFGNLAEQYF	TGTGCCAGCAGTTTATATTTCGGGAACCTTGCCGAGCAGTACTTC
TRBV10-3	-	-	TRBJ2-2	CAISEPGRDNTGELFF	TGTGCCATCAGTGAACCCGGCAGGGATAACACCGGGGAGCTGTTTTTT
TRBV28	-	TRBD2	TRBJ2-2	CASYPGLAAGELFF	TGTGCCAGCTACCCGGGACTAGCGGCCGGGGAGCTGTTTTTT
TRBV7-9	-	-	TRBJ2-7	CASSLLGRDSYEQYF	TGTGCCAGCAGCTTACTAGGCAGGGACTCCTACGAGCAGTACTTC
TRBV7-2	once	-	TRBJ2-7	CASASHEWGREQYF	TGTGCCAGCGCCTCCCACGAATGGGGGCGCGAGCAGTACTTC
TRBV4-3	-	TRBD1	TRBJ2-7	CASSQGRGRSEQYF	TGCGCCAGCAGCCAGGGCAGGGGGCGAAGCGAGCAGTACTTC
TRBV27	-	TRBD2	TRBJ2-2	CASSSYTGTSGYTGELFF	TGTGCCAGCAGTTCCTATACCGGGACTAGCGGATACACCGGGGAGCTGTTTTTT